Following are 13 T cell receptor beta chains from one sample sequenced in a study of T cells after yellow fever vaccination. TCRdb passed the 5' RACE reads through MiXCR, listing each CDR3 protein once. The sample shows around 500,000 distinct CDR3 sequences, 21% of them seen only once. The source was PBMCs, collected less than 25 days after the first yellow fever vaccination. Receptor source: a young man who received the YFV17D yellow fever vaccine.

The chain is built from TRBV3-1 and TRBJ2-7, with D possibly matching TRBD1 (6 bases). Deletions cut 4 bases from V and 2 bases from J, with 15 bases between. The CDR3 length is 15 residues. CDR1 is LGHDT, CDR2 YNNKEL, per germline (reference sequence). The CDR3 DNA sequence: TGTGCCAGCAGCCTTAGAGGACAGCCCACCTACGAGCAGTACTTC. It is translated as CASSLRGQPTYEQYF.

The CDR3 DNA follows: TGTGCCATCAGTGTGGACGGTTCACCCCTCCACTTT. Translated: CAISVDGSPLHF. This chain joins TRBV10-3 and TRBJ1-6; no reliable D call. The CDR3 has 12 amino acids. Trimming cost V 4 bases and J 9 bases, with 7 bases left between them. Germline CDR1 reads ENHRY; CDR2 reads SYGVKD.

There are many counts of this clonotype. The chain recombines TRBV15 with TRBJ2-5; the match to TRBD2 covers 7 bases. This CDR3 is 16 amino acids long. Germline V gene sequence: CDR1 LNHNV, CDR2 YYDKDF (reference sequence). V dropped 0 bases and J dropped 4; count of bases not matched to a gene: 8. The CDR3 spells CATSRDRQRGLETQYF. The CDR3 DNA follows: TGTGCCACCAGCAGAGATAGGCAGCGGGGACTAGAGACCCAGTACTTC.

J is TRBJ2-2 and V is TRBV28, with unresolved D. The CDR3 is 12 amino acids. V was trimmed by 2 bases and J by 10 bases, leaving 8 bases between them. Looked up from germline, CDR1 is MDHEN and CDR2 is SYDVKM. The CDR3: CASSLGWTELFF. CDR3 sequence (DNA): TGTGCCAGCAGTTTAGGATGGACGGAGCTGTTTTTT.

This chain connects TRBV2 to TRBJ2-2, with a weak D call TRBD1 (5 bases). Germline CDR1 and CDR2: SNHLY and FYNNEI. The CDR3 loop spans 13 amino acids. Trimming removed 6 bases at V and 5 bases at J, with 10 bases between. The CDR3 sequence: CASRDNPTGELFF. The CDR3 DNA reads TGTGCCAGCAGGGACAACCCAACCGGGGAGCTGTTTTTT.

The chain carries TRBV20-1 and TRBJ2-1; 11 nucleotides agree with TRBD2. The germline V gene has CDR1 DFQATT and CDR2 SNEGSKA (reference sequence). The CDR3 has 19 residues. After removal of 2 bases from V and 0 bases from J, the junction contained 12 bases not matched to a gene. As DNA, the CDR3 is TGCAGTGCTAGAAATCCCGGGACTAGCGGATTTAGCTCCTACAATGAGCAGTTCTTC. Its protein product is CSARNPGTSGFSSYNEQFF.

The chain joins TRBV4-1 to TRBJ1-4; TRBD1 might be the D (5 bases). This CDR3 contains 15 residues. CDR1 and CDR2 (germline): MGHRA, YSYEKL. V was cut by 1 base and J by 6 bases, with 12 bases left in between. CDR3 amino acids: CASSQGGGGDEKLFF. CDR3 coding DNA: TGCGCCAGCAGCCAAGGGGGAGGAGGGGATGAAAAACTGTTTTTT.

The chain links TRBV7-2 to TRBJ2-3; 11 bases are a match to TRBD2. The V gene's germline CDR1 is SGHTA and CDR2 FQGNSA. There are 16 residues in the CDR3. V trimming: 2 bases; J trimming: 3 bases; junction bases outside the gene matches: 4. CDR3 bases: TGTGCCAGCAGCTTATTTAGCGGGGGGGCAACAGATACGCAGTATTTT. This codes for CASSLFSGGATDTQYF. Full variable domain (missing parts from reference TRBV7-2 and TRBJ2-3): GAGVSQSPSNKVTEKGKDVELRCDPISGHTALYWYRQSLGQGLEFLIYFQGNSAPDKSGLPSDRFSAERTGGSVSTLTIQRTQQEDSAVYLCASSLFSGGATDTQYFGPGTRLTVL.

The chain recombines TRBV6-1 with TRBJ2-2, with 8 nucleotides matching TRBD2. This CDR3 region has 15 residues. The V and J ends lost 7 bases and 5 bases, in that order; junction bases with no gene match: 9. Germline V CDR1 and CDR2: MNHNS, SASEGT. CDR3 in DNA: TGTGCCAGCACCAACTCCGGGGGGGGGACCGGGGAGCTGTTTTTT. Translating it yields CASTNSGGGTGELFF.

This clonotype was detected many times. The chain carries TRBV29-1 and TRBJ2-7; D is perhaps TRBD2 (5 bases). From germline, CDR1 is SQVTM and CDR2 ANQGSEA. The ends were cut back, 1 base at V and 3 bases at J, with 19 bases in the middle. CDR3 length: 16 residues. CDR3: CSVEGSDNSRDYEQYF. The CDR3 DNA reads TGCAGCGTTGAAGGGTCAGACAATTCCCGGGACTACGAGCAGTACTTC.

This clonotype was counted at least ten times. In DNA, the CDR3 is TGTGCCAGCAGCTTACCAGTTCAAGAGACCCAGTACTTC. Amino acid sequence: CASSLPVQETQYF. V and J are TRBV7-2 and TRBJ2-5; D unresolved. The germline V gene has CDR1 SGHTA and CDR2 FQGNSA. This CDR3 is built from 13 residues. The V and J ends lost 2 bases and 2 bases respectively, with 6 bases between them.

This sequence joins TRBV29-1 and TRBJ2-3; TRBD1 matches 7 bases. Looked up from germline, CDR1 is SQVTM and CDR2 is ANQGSEA. V shed 4 bases and J 7 bases; nucleotides not matched to a gene: 8. CDR3 size: 13 residues. The CDR3 DNA sequence: TGCAGCGTTGGACCTGACAGGGCGAATACGCAGTATTTT. Translated, it gives CSVGPDRANTQYF.

A few counts support this clonotype. The chain uses TRBV7-2 and TRBJ1-3; 7 bases line up with TRBD1. This CDR3 comprises 13 residues. V shed 5 bases and J 8 bases; nucleotides not matched to a gene: 6. Germline loops: CDR1 SGHTA, CDR2 FQGNSA. This CDR3 is CASSTWTGYTIYF. DNA for the CDR3: TGTGCCAGCAGCACGTGGACAGGTTACACCATATATTTT.